What follows is one T cell receptor (beta chain) and its context. Its antigen is as yet unknown. CDR3 size: 14 residues. Trimming pared 1 base from V and 7 bases from J, leaving 11 bases between. Germline values: CDR1 SEHNR, CDR2 FQNEAQ (reference sequence). MiXCR, applied by TCRdb to the reads, yields one record per CDR3 protein. The profile shows some 940,000 distinct CDR3 sequences, roughly 30% of them singletons. These data are taken from a study of T cell repertoires in cytomegalovirus infection. On the study more broadly: Researchers turned to recently identified HLA-C-restricted CMV epitopes as well as well-studied HLA-B-restricted ones. Study-wide results and limits: Summed frequency of public TCR beta families distinguished CMV carriers with the relevant HLA.

The source was cultured CD8+ T cells from PBMCs, collected from culture after CMV antigen stimulation. This clonotype was obtained from a human donor in good health (CMV status not recorded). Some clones in this sample may be carry-over from other donors' samples. This chain links TRBV7-9 with TRBJ2-1; possible D gene TRBD1, 6 bases. This chain's CDR3 is CASSLGWQGNEQFF. CDR3 DNA sequence: TGTGCCAGCAGCTTAGGGTGGCAGGGGAATGAGCAGTTCTTC.